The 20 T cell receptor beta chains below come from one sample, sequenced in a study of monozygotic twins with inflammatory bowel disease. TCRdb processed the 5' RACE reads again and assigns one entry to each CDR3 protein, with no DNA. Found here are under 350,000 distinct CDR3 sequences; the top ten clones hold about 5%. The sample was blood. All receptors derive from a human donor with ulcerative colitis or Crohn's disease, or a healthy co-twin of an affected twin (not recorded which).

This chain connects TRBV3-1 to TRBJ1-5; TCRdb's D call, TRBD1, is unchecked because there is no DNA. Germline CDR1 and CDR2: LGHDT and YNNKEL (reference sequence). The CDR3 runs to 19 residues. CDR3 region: CASSERVGTGGNSNQPQHF.

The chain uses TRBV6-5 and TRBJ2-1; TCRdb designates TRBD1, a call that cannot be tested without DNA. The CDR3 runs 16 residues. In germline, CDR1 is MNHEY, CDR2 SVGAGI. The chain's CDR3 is CASSYSWGAGYNEQFF.

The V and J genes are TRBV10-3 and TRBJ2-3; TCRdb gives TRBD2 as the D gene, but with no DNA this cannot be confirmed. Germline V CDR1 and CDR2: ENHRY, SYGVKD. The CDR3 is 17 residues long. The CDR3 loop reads CAINDRASASGTDTQYF.

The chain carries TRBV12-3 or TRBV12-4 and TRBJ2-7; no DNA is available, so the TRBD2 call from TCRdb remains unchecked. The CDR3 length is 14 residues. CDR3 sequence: CASRSGRPSYEQYF.

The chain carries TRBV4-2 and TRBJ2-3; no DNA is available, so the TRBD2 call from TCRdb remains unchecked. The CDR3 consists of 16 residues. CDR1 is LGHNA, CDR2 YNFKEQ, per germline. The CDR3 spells CASKENGRLGTDTQYF.

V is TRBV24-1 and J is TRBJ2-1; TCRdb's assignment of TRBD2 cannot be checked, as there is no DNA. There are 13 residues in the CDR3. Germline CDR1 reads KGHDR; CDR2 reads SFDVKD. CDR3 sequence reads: CATSELTSGEQFF.

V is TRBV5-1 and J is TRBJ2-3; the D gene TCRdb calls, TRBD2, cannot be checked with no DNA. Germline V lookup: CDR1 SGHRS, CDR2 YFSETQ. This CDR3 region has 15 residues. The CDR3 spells CASSHTSGNTDTQYF.

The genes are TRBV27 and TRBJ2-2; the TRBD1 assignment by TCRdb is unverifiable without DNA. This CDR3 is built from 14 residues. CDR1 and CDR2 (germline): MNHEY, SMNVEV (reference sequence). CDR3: CASLAPLPAGELFF.

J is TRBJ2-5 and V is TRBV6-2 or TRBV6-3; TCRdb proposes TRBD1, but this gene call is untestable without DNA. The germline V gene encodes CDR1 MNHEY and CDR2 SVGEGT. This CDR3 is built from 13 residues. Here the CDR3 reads CASSPGPGGTQYF.

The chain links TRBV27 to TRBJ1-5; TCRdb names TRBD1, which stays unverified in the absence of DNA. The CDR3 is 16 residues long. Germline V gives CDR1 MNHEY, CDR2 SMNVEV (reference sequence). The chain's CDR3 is CASSLSGTAFNQPQHF.

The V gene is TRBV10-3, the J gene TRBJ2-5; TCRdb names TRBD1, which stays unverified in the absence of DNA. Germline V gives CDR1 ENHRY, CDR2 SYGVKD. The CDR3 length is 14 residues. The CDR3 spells CATPYGRRQETQYF.

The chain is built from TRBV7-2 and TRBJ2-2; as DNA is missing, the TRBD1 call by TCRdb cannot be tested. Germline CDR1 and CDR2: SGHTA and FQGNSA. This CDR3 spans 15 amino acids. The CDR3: CASSRDRTHTGELFF.

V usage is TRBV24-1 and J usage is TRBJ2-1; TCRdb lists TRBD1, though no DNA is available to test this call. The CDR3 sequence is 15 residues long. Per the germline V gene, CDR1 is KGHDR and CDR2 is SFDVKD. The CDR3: CATSDLSGLANEQFF.

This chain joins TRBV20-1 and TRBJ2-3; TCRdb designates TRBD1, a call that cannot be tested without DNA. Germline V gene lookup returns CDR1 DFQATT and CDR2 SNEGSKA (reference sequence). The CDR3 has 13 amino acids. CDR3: CSASRTGVVAQYF.

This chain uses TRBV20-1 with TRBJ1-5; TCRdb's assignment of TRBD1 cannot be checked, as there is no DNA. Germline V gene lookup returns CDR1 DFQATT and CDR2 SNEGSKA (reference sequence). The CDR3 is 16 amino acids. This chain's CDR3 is CSARDRYRTGYQPQHF.

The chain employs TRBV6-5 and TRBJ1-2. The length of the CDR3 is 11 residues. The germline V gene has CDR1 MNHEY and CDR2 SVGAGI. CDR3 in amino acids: CASRGGARYTF.

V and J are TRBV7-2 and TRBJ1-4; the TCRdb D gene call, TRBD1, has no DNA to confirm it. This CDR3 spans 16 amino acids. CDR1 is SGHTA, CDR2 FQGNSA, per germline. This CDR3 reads CASSRAQSRVGEKLFF.

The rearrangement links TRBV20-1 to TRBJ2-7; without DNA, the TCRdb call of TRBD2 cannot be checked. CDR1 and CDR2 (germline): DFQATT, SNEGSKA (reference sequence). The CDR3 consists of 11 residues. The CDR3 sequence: CSAWAVLEQYF.

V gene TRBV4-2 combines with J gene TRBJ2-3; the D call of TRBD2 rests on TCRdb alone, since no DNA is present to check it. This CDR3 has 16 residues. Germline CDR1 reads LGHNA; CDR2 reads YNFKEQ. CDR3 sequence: CASSQGLAGGVDTQYF.

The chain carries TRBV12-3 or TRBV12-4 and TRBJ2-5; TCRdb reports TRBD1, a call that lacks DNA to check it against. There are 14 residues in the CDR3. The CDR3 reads CASSLRGGPETQYF.